The source of this T cell receptor beta chain is a study of breast tumors, draining lymph nodes, adjacent tissues. General observations from the study: Tumor TCR diversity was below lymph nodes but above nontumor tissue.

This clonotype rates as medium-sized. Antigen: not known. TCRdb reanalysed the multiplex PCR reads using MiXCR and keeps one entry per CDR3 protein. The repertoire consists of approximately 52,000 distinct CDR3 sequences, with roughly 41% occurring once and the leading ten covering over 9.5%. The receptor's source is a female donor with breast cancer. Some clones in this sample may be carry-over from other donors' samples. The sequencing sample was made of breast tumor tissue.

The CDR3 DNA is TGTGCCAGCAGCTCTAGTCATGATACGCAGTATTTT. It yields the protein CASSSSHDTQYF. The chain links TRBV7-2 to TRBJ2-3; no definite D call. Deletions cut 4 bases from V and 6 bases from J, with 8 bases between. The CDR3 totals 12 residues. Per the germline V gene, CDR1 is SGHTA and CDR2 is FQGNSA.